This is a list of T cell receptor beta chains from one sample in a study of cytomegalovirus exposure and HLA in healthy donors. Sequencing used immunoSEQ multiplex PCR; TCRdb keeps in-frame clones, though not all of them. In the table there are approximately 160,000 clones, 81% of which are singletons. The source material was PBMCs. The source of these receptors is a middle-aged man in good health and CMV-seropositive. CDR3s include the opening cysteine and the closing phenylalanine or tryptophan. The D gene is left open where the match is weak. Clone size is given for some rows only: seen once, a few or many times, or a class if the clone is expanded.

clone_size	d_call	v_call	j_call	cdr3_nt	cdr3_aa
few	TRBD1	TRBV6-6	TRBJ1-2	TGTGCCAGCAGACAGGGGGCGAACTATGGCTACACCTTC	CASRQGANYGYTF
NA	TRBD2	TRBV5-6	TRBJ2-7	TGTGCCAGCAGCTTGGGACTAGCGGGGGCCTCCTACGAGCAGTACTTC	CASSLGLAGASYEQYF
once	TRBD2	TRBV6-1	TRBJ2-1	TGTGCCAGCAGTGAATATGGTAGCGGGTCATACAATGAGCAGTTCTTC	CASSEYGSGSYNEQFF
NA	TRBD2	TRBV7-2	TRBJ2-7	TGTGCCAGCAGCTTAGTGGGTAGCGGGAGTGCCGAGCAGTACTTC	CASSLVGSGSAEQYF
NA	NA	TRBV15	TRBJ1-1	TGTGCCACCAGCAGGACAGTGAACACTGAAGCTTTCTTT	CATSRTVNTEAFF
NA	TRBD1	TRBV9	TRBJ1-2	TGTGCCAGCAGCGCTTCGGGACAGTCAAATGGCTACACCTTC	CASSASGQSNGYTF
NA	NA	TRBV4-1	TRBJ1-5	TGCGCCAGCAGCCAAGGCCCCCAGGGCAATCAGCCCCAGCATTTT	CASSQGPQGNQPQHF
few	NA	TRBV5-1	TRBJ1-1	TGCGCCAGCAGGAGGGACACAAACACTGAAGCTTTCTTT	CASRRDTNTEAFF
NA	NA	TRBV27	TRBJ1-5	TGTGCCAGCAGAGGAGGGAATCAGCCCCAGCATTTT	CASRGGNQPQHF
once	NA	TRBV7-9	TRBJ2-2	TGTGCCAGCAGCTTAGCGCACGGAGGCGTTAGTACCGGGGAGCTGTTTTTT	CASSLAHGGVSTGELFF
NA	NA	TRBV7-9	TRBJ1-1	TGTGCCAGCAGCTTCCGGGACATTGGAGCTTTCTTT	CASSFRDIGAFF
NA	TRBD1	TRBV28	TRBJ1-4	TGTGCCAGCAGTCCCGGGACAGATCATTATGAAAAACTGTTTTTT	CASSPGTDHYEKLFF
NA	NA	TRBV11-3	TRBJ2-1	TGTGCCAGCAGCTCCGCCCCAGGGCGTGATGAGCAGTTCTTC	CASSSAPGRDEQFF
NA	TRBD1	TRBV5-1	TRBJ2-7	TGCGCCAGCAGCTTACAGGGGCCGACCTACGAGCAGTACTTC	CASSLQGPTYEQYF
NA	NA	TRBV6-1	TRBJ2-2	TGTGCCAGCAGTGCACAGGTGAACACCGGGGAGCTGTTTTTT	CASSAQVNTGELFF
NA	NA	TRBV9	TRBJ1-2	TGTGCCAGCAGCTCTCGGGGGGCTAACTATGGCTACACCTTC	CASSSRGANYGYTF
NA	TRBD2	TRBV7-7	TRBJ2-5	TGTGCTAGCAGGCAAGGGGAGGGGGAGACCCAGTACTTC	CASRQGEGETQYF
once	NA	TRBV6-1	TRBJ2-1	TGTGCCAGCAGTGAAAGGCAGAACTCGCGGGGCGATGAGCAGTTCTTC	CASSERQNSRGDEQFF
NA	NA	TRBV18	TRBJ1-1	TGTGCCAGCTCACCCGGGTACACTGAAGCTTTCTTT	CASSPGYTEAFF
few	TRBD2	TRBV28	TRBJ2-7	TGTGCCAGCAGTTCCGGGACTAGCGGTTCCTACGAGCAGTACTTC	CASSSGTSGSYEQYF
NA	NA	TRBV6-6	TRBJ2-7	TGTGCCAGCAGCCCGAGTTGGACTGGAGAGCAGTACTTC	CASSPSWTGEQYF
few	NA	TRBV18	TRBJ2-7	TGTGCCAGTGGGCCGGACAGCTTTTACTACGAGCAGTACTTC	CASGPDSFYYEQYF
NA	TRBD2	TRBV6-1	TRBJ2-7	TGTGCCAGCAGTGATGGGCTAGCGGGAGGCATAGACGAGCAGTACTTC	CASSDGLAGGIDEQYF
once	TRBD1	TRBV6-1	TRBJ2-7	TGTGCCACAACCTCAGGGGGCTCCGACTACGAGCAGTACTTC	CATTSGGSDYEQYF
NA	TRBD2	TRBV7-2	TRBJ2-2	TGTGCCAGCAGCCTTCGGACTAGCGGGAACACCGGGGAGCTGTTTTTT	CASSLRTSGNTGELFF
NA	NA	TRBV2	TRBJ1-5	TGTGCCAGCAGAGGACCCCTTCGGGATAGCAATCAGCCCCAGCATTTT	CASRGPLRDSNQPQHF
NA	NA	TRBV11-2	TRBJ2-7	TGTGCCAGCAGCTTAGGGGGGGGGCTAGGCGGGTACGAGCAGTACTTC	CASSLGGGLGGYEQYF
NA	NA	TRBV18	TRBJ1-2	TGTGCCAGCTCACTCCAGCGGGAGGCAAGTGGCTACACCTTC	CASSLQREASGYTF